The subject of this entry is one TCR beta chain. Its antigen is not known. These data are taken from a study of shared clonotypes between healthy human individuals. Generated by immunoSEQ multiplex PCR, the TCRdb table keeps only in-frame clones and is missing some. The table lists 2 million to 2.5 million clones, 95% of them singletons. Germline lookup yields CDR1 SGHDT and CDR2 YYEEEE. CDR3 size: 15 residues. The ends were cut back, 4 bases at V and 0 bases at J, with 11 bases in the middle. The study's findings and limits: Rarefaction curves obtained for sorted subsets showed sequencing incomplete despite large depth.

Sequenced sample: naive CD4+ T cells sorted from blood. As for subset: CD45RA+ positively selected. This TCR derives from a young man in good health. The genes are TRBV5-6 and TRBJ1-3; D uncertain. CDR3 protein: CASSGRFNSGNTIYF. The CDR3 nucleotides are TGTGCCAGCAGCGGGAGATTCAACTCTGGAAACACCATATATTTT.